The 2 T cell receptor beta chains below come from one sample, sequenced in a study of T cell repertoires in cytomegalovirus infection. Antigen specificity for these receptors is unknown. One entry per CDR3 protein, called by TCRdb with MiXCR from the reads. The sample shows a few hundred thousand distinct CDR3 sequences, 40% of them seen only once. The material was cultured PBMCs, obtained from culture after CMV antigen stimulation. Every receptor here comes from a human donor in good health (CMV status not recorded). Some clones in this sample may be carry-over from other donors' samples.

This clonotype has at least ten counts. This sequence joins TRBV7-2 and TRBJ2-3; a possible D gene is TRBD1 (6 bases). Germline V gene data show CDR1 as SGHTA and CDR2 as FQGNSA. The CDR3 is 14 amino acids. Between the trimmed V and J ends, which lost 3 bases and 1 base, there was a span of 8 bases. The CDR3 here is CASSLGAGTDTQYF. The CDR3 nucleotides read TGTGCCAGCAGCTTGGGGGCTGGCACAGATACGCAGTATTTT.

The chain is built from TRBV7-6 and TRBJ2-7; TRBD1 aligns across 11 bases. J gave up 1 base and V 5 bases, and 7 bases lay outside the gene matches. The germline V gene has CDR1 SGHVS and CDR2 FNYEAQ. This CDR3 comprises 16 residues. The CDR3 spells CASSILRDRGSYEQYF. The CDR3 DNA follows: TGTGCCAGCAGCATACTACGGGACAGGGGGTCCTACGAGCAGTACTTC.